This is a list of T cell receptor beta chains from one sample in a study of memory CD4+ T cells and cytomegalovirus serostatus. TCRdb's copy holds only in-frame clones and misses some; the assay was immunoSEQ multiplex PCR. Found here are 60,000 to 70,000 clones, around 81% of them singletons; the top ten hold approximately 0.54%. Source material: memory CD4+ T cells from blood. The receptor source for this set is an adult in good health and CMV-seronegative. Some clones in this sample may be carry-over from other donors' samples. The CDR3 runs from the conserved cysteine through the conserved F or W. A D gene is named only where the DNA matches it firmly. A clone size is listed for some rows: how often the clone was seen (once, few, many), or a class if it is expanded.

d_call	v_call	j_call	clone_size	cdr3_aa	cdr3_nt
.	TRBV5-1	TRBJ2-7	.	CASSLEGIRHEQYF	TGCGCCAGCAGCTTGGAAGGGATTCGCCACGAGCAGTACTTC
.	TRBV9	TRBJ2-7	.	CASSVDGLLSSEQYF	TGTGCCAGCAGCGTAGATGGGCTTCTATCATCCGAGCAGTACTTC
TRBD1	TRBV19	TRBJ1-5	.	CASSAGTGGGGQPQHF	TGTGCCAGTAGTGCCGGCACAGGGGGTGGAGGTCAGCCCCAGCATTTT
.	TRBV10-3	TRBJ1-2	.	CAISADSTYGYTF	TGTGCCATCAGTGCGGACAGCACCTATGGCTACACCTTC
.	TRBV5-4	TRBJ1-1	.	CASSAAGGMNTEAFF	TGTGCCAGCAGCGCAGCCGGGGGTATGAACACTGAAGCTTTCTTT
.	TRBV18	TRBJ2-1	.	CASSTTAPGLPYNEQFF	TGTGCCAGCTCAACTACGGCCCCGGGACTCCCCTACAATGAGCAGTTCTTC
.	TRBV19	TRBJ1-2	.	CASTWDDYGYTF	TGTGCCAGTACCTGGGACGACTATGGCTACACCTTC
TRBD2	TRBV11-3	TRBJ2-3	few	CASSLSGGAGTDTQYF	TGTGCCAGCAGCTTAAGCGGGGGGGCCGGCACAGATACGCAGTATTTT
.	TRBV13	TRBJ2-7	once	CASSLRTGLVPGLVSSEQYF	TGTGCCAGCAGCTTAAGGACAGGGCTTGTTCCGGGACTAGTGTCTTCCGAGCAGTACTTC
TRBD1	TRBV27	TRBJ2-7	.	CASSLSAGTGGYEQYF	TGTGCCAGCAGTTTATCTGCCGGGACAGGGGGCTACGAGCAGTACTTC
.	TRBV30	TRBJ1-5	.	CAWRRAGGNQPQHF	TGTGCCTGGAGAAGGGCAGGGGGCAATCAGCCCCAGCATTTT
TRBD1	TRBV19	TRBJ1-3	.	CASRRQGGFGNTIYF	TGTGCCAGCCGTAGACAGGGCGGATTTGGAAACACCATATATTTT
.	TRBV19	TRBJ2-5	.	CASSMGQMEETQYF	TGTGCCAGTAGTATGGGGCAGATGGAGGAGACCCAGTACTTC
.	TRBV7-2	TRBJ2-7	.	CASTPQAFSYEQYF	TGTGCCAGCACCCCACAGGCCTTTTCCTACGAGCAGTACTTC
.	TRBV29-1	TRBJ2-6	.	CSVGRDSGANVLTF	TGCAGCGTTGGACGGGACTCTGGGGCCAACGTCCTGACTTTC
TRBD2	TRBV2	TRBJ2-1	.	CASSVGTSVYNEQFF	TGTGCCAGCAGTGTCGGGACTAGCGTCTACAATGAGCAGTTCTTC
TRBD1	TRBV10-3	TRBJ2-5	.	CAISPGTGEETQYF	TGTGCCATCAGTCCCGGGACAGGGGAAGAGACCCAGTACTTC
TRBD2	TRBV28	TRBJ2-7	.	CASSSSGRSLYEQYF	TGTGCCAGCAGTTCGAGCGGGAGATCTCTGTACGAGCAGTACTTC
.	TRBV6-1	TRBJ2-1	.	CASSDRGLNNEQFF	TGTGCCAGCAGTGATCGGGGGTTAAACAATGAGCAGTTCTTC
TRBD2	TRBV5-4	TRBJ2-5	.	CASSASRTSGRAGGETQYF	TGTGCCAGCAGCGCGTCCAGGACTAGCGGGAGGGCCGGAGGAGAGACCCAGTACTTC
.	TRBV5-1	TRBJ2-5	.	CASFGPQETQYF	TGCGCCAGCTTTGGGCCCCAAGAGACCCAGTACTTC
TRBD1	TRBV6-4	TRBJ1-2	few	CASSATAGGGYGYTF	TGTGCCAGCAGTGCCACTGCAGGGGGCGGCTATGGCTACACCTTC
.	TRBV7-9	TRBJ2-2	.	CASSFLGGELFF	TGTGCCAGCAGCTTCTTGGGCGGGGAGCTGTTTTTT
.	TRBV5-1	TRBJ2-1	.	CASSLVAQVVYNEQFF	TGCGCCAGCAGCTTGGTTGCACAGGTCGTCTACAATGAGCAGTTCTTC
.	TRBV19	TRBJ2-5	.	CASSGRVDQETQYF	TGTGCCAGTAGTGGGCGGGTCGACCAAGAGACCCAGTACTTC
.	TRBV27	TRBJ2-5	.	CASSRADQETQYF	TGTGCCAGCAGTCGGGCAGACCAAGAGACCCAGTACTTC
.	TRBV7-2	TRBJ2-7	.	CASNQGGSSYEQYF	TGTGCCAGCAATCAGGGGGGGAGCTCCTACGAGCAGTACTTC
.	TRBV7-2	TRBJ1-4	few	CASSSWQGLEEKLFF	TGTGCCAGCAGCTCGTGGCAGGGGCTTGAAGAAAAACTGTTTTTT
TRBD1	TRBV29-1	TRBJ2-7	.	CSVVGTGKIYEQYF	TGCAGCGTCGTCGGGACAGGGAAAATCTACGAGCAGTACTTC
TRBD1	TRBV4-1	TRBJ1-5	.	CASSPQGAGNQPQHF	TGCGCCAGCAGTCCACAGGGGGCCGGCAATCAGCCCCAGCATTTT
TRBD1	TRBV7-7	TRBJ2-2	once	CASSLDRGNTGELFF	TGTGCTAGCAGCCTTGACAGGGGGAACACCGGGGAGCTGTTTTTT
TRBD1	TRBV9	TRBJ1-4	.	CASSVSQGGEKLFF	TGTGCCAGCAGCGTATCACAGGGGGGAGAAAAACTGTTTTTT
.	TRBV18	TRBJ1-2	.	CASSPREYGSYGYTF	TGTGCCAGCTCCCCGAGGGAGTACGGCTCTTATGGCTACACCTTC
.	TRBV30	TRBJ1-6	.	CACRGTSSYNSPLHF	TGTGCCTGCCGCGGGACGTCGTCCTATAATTCACCCCTCCACTTT
.	TRBV18	TRBJ1-2	.	CASSPSQLTFGGYGYTF	TGTGCCAGCTCACCGTCTCAACTAACTTTCGGCGGCTATGGCTACACCTTC
TRBD2	TRBV4-1	TRBJ2-1	.	CASSQARLAPWVEQFF	TGCGCCAGCAGCCAAGCTCGACTAGCACCGTGGGTTGAGCAGTTCTTC
.	TRBV10-3	TRBJ1-5	.	CAIGLESNQPQHF	TGTGCCATCGGGCTAGAGAGCAATCAGCCCCAGCATTTT
TRBD2	TRBV11-2	TRBJ2-5	.	CASTPTHTSGVQETQYF	TGTGCCAGCACTCCCACCCATACTAGCGGGGTCCAAGAGACCCAGTACTTC
.	TRBV5-1	TRBJ1-2	.	CASSLEGHGYTF	TGCGCCAGCAGCTTGGAAGGGCATGGCTACACCTTC
TRBD1	TRBV9	TRBJ2-7	.	CASSVQGVPYEQYF	TGTGCCAGCAGCGTACAGGGGGTCCCATACGAGCAGTACTTC
.	TRBV18	TRBJ2-5	.	CASSPQFGGETQYF	TGTGCCAGCTCACCCCAGTTTGGGGGAGAGACCCAGTACTTC
.	TRBV7-2	TRBJ1-4	.	CASSLAGRMNEKLFF	TGTGCCAGCAGCTTAGCGGGACGGATGAATGAAAAACTGTTTTTT